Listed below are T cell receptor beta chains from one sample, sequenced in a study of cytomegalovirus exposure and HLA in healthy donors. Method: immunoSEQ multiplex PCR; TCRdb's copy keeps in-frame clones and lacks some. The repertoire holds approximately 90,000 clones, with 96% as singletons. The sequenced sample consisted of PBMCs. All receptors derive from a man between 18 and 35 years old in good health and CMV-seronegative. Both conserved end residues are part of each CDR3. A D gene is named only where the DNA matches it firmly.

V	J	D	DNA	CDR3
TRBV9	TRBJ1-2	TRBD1	TGTGCCAGCAGAAGAGGGGGACAGGGGGCGGGTGGCTACACCTTC	CASRRGGQGAGGYTF
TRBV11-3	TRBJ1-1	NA	TGTGCCAGCAGCTTCGCGACAGGTGAAGCTTTCTTT	CASSFATGEAFF
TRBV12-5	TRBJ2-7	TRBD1	TGTGCTAGTGGTTTGGACCTTCCGGGACAGAGGTCCTACGAGCAGTACTTC	CASGLDLPGQRSYEQYF
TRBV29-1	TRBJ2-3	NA	TGCAGCGTCCGCCTCCTAACAGGGGATACGCAGTATTTT	CSVRLLTGDTQYF
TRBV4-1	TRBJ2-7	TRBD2	TGCGCCAGCAGCCAAGGATCAGGGACTAGCGGGAGCGGCAGCGAGCAGTACTTC	CASSQGSGTSGSGSEQYF
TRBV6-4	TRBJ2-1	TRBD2	TGTGCCACCCAGCGGGATCGGGGCTACAATGAGCAGTTCTTC	CATQRDRGYNEQFF
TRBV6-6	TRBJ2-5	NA	TGTGCCAGCAGAGGACTTCTAGAGACCCAGTACTTC	CASRGLLETQYF
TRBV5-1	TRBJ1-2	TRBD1	TGCGCCAGCAGCTTGGGACAGGGGGCTGGCTACACCTTC	CASSLGQGAGYTF
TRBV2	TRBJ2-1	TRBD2	TGTGCCAGCAGTGAAGAAGGGACTAGCGGGAGCGTCGTTGAGCAGTTCTTC	CASSEEGTSGSVVEQFF
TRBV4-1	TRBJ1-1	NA	TGCGCCAGCAGCGCCCCGCCGGGGGGAAAGGGGGTTGGGGACACTGAAGCTTTCTTT	CASSAPPGGKGVGDTEAFF
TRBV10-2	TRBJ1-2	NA	TGCGCCAGCAGTGAGTCATCTTCACGGAACTATGGCTACACCTTC	CASSESSSRNYGYTF
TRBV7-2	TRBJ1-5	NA	TGTGCCAGCAGCCCTCAGGGGATTTTGGGCTATCAGCCCCAGCATTTT	CASSPQGILGYQPQHF
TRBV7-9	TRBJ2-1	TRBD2	TGTGCCAGCACCCCACTAGCGGGCGACTACAATGAGCAGTTCTTC	CASTPLAGDYNEQFF
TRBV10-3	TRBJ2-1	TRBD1	TGTGCCATCCAACAGGGGGGTAGTAACTACAATGAGCAGTTCTTC	CAIQQGGSNYNEQFF
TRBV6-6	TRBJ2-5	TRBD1	TGTGCCAGCTGCCCAACCGGGACAGCTGGGGAGACCCAGTACTTC	CASCPTGTAGETQYF
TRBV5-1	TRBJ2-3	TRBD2	TGCGCCAGCAGCCTGAGGACTAGCGGGGATCTAAGACTGGTCACAGATACGCAGTATTTT	CASSLRTSGDLRLVTDTQYF
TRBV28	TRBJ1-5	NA	TGTGCCAGTCTTTCACGGGGCAATCAGCCCCAGCATTTT	CASLSRGNQPQHF
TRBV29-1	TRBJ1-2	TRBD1	TGCAGCGCTCCGGGACAGGGGGCCTCTGGCTACACCTTC	CSAPGQGASGYTF
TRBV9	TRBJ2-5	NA	TGTGCCAGCAGCCTGGACTATGGGGAGACCCAGTACTTC	CASSLDYGETQYF
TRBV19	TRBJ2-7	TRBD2	TGTGCCAGTAGTAGACCGGGACTAGCGGGGTCCTACGAGCAGTACTTC	CASSRPGLAGSYEQYF
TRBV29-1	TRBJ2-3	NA	TGCAGCGTTCGAGCCGGGACTAGCACAGATACGCAGTATTTT	CSVRAGTSTDTQYF
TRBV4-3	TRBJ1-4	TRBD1	TGCGCCAGCAGCCAAGTACAGGGGAATGAAAAACTGTTTTTT	CASSQVQGNEKLFF
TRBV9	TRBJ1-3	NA	TGTGCCAGCAGCCCAAACTACCAGAGCTCTGGAAACACCATATATTTT	CASSPNYQSSGNTIYF
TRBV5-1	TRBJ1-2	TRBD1	TGCGCCAGCAGCGCCGGGACAGGGGTTAACTATGGCTACACCTTC	CASSAGTGVNYGYTF
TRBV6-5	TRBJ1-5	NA	TGTGCCAGCAGCCCTGACAGGAATCAGCCCCAGCATTTT	CASSPDRNQPQHF
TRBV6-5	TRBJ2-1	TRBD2	TGTGCCAGCAGTCGAGGGGGACTAGCGGTCAATGAGCAGTTCTTC	CASSRGGLAVNEQFF
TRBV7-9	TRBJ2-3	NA	TGTGCCAGCAGCAAAGGACCGACGAGGGCAGATACGCAGTATTTT	CASSKGPTRADTQYF
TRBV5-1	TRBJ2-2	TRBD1	TGCGCCAGCAGCTTGCCGGGACAGGGGAACACCGGGGAGCTGTTTTTT	CASSLPGQGNTGELFF
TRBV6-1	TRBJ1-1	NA	TGTGCCAGCAGTGATTACAGAGACACTGAAGCTTTCTTT	CASSDYRDTEAFF
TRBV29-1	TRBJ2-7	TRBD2	TGCAGCGCCGACGTTATAGCGGGAAGCTCCTACGAGCAGTACTTC	CSADVIAGSSYEQYF
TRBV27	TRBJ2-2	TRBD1	TGTGCCAGCAGTTCCACAGGGGTCGTGACCGGGGAGCTGTTTTTT	CASSSTGVVTGELFF
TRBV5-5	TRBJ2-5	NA	TGTGCCAGCAGCTTGGTACAGGGAACCCAAGAGACCCAGTACTTC	CASSLVQGTQETQYF
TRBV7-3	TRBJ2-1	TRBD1	TGTGCCAGCAGCTGGGGGACAGGGTTAAATGAGCAGTTCTTC	CASSWGTGLNEQFF
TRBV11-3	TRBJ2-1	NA	TGTGCCAGCAGCCCAGGGGGACTTTATGAGCAGTTCTTC	CASSPGGLYEQFF
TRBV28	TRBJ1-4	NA	TGTGCCGGTGGAGCAGGGCGTGAAAAACTGTTTTTT	CAGGAGREKLFF
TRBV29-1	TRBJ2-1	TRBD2	TGCAGCGTCAAATTGGGACTAGCGGGAACTGAGCAGTTCTTC	CSVKLGLAGTEQFF
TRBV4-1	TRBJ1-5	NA	TGCGCCAGCAGCCAATCTGCCGGGCCCCAGCATTTT	CASSQSAGPQHF
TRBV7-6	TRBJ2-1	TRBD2	TGTGCCAGTATAGGACTAGCGGGAGGAAATGAGCAGTTCTTC	CASIGLAGGNEQFF
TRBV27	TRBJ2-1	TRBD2	TGTGCCAGCAGTTTAATGCGGGAGGGCCTTTTGGGGCAGTTCTTC	CASSLMREGLLGQFF
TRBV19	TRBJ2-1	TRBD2	TGTGCCAGTAGTCCTCTAGCGGGAGTTCTGGATGAGCAGTTCTTC	CASSPLAGVLDEQFF